Listed below are T cell receptor beta chains from one sample, sequenced in a study of T cell changes during pregnancy in multiple sclerosis. Method: immunoSEQ multiplex PCR; TCRdb's copy keeps in-frame clones and lacks some. The table has around 46,000 clones, over 75% seen once; the top ten hold 8.3%. The specimen comprised CD8+ T cells from peripheral blood mononuclear cells, sampled in the second trimester of pregnancy. These receptors originate from a female donor with multiple sclerosis, enrolled in a pregnancy study. Both conserved end residues are part of each CDR3. The D gene is left open where the match is weak. A row's size may be missing; if present it is once, few, many or a size class.

size | length | D | J | V | CDR3 | DNA
- | 16 | TRBD2 | TRBJ2-5 | TRBV30 | CAWSVGLAGGWETQYF | TGTGCCTGGAGTGTTGGGCTAGCGGGGGGATGGGAGACCCAGTACTTC
- | 13 | - | TRBJ1-5 | TRBV7-6 | CASSLGGGQPQHF | TGTGCCAGCAGCTTAGGCGGGGGCCAGCCCCAGCATTTT
- | 12 | - | TRBJ1-1 | TRBV9 | CASSVVEGEAFF | TGTGCCAGCAGCGTAGTGGAGGGTGAAGCTTTCTTT
- | 15 | - | TRBJ2-7 | TRBV28 | CASSTGLSDSYEQYF | TGTGCCAGCAGCACCGGGTTAAGTGACTCCTACGAGCAGTACTTC
few | 15 | - | TRBJ1-5 | TRBV7-9 | CASSLETALNQPQHF | TGTGCCAGCAGCTTAGAGACAGCTCTCAATCAGCCCCAGCATTTT
- | 17 | TRBD2 | TRBJ2-5 | TRBV11-1 | CASSFLGLAGSKETQYF | TGTGCCAGCAGCTTCCTCGGACTAGCGGGGTCCAAAGAGACCCAGTACTTC
- | 14 | - | TRBJ2-7 | TRBV28 | CASSLRGYSYEQYF | TGTGCCAGCAGTTTGAGGGGGTACTCCTACGAGCAGTACTTC
- | 15 | - | TRBJ2-7 | TRBV29-1 | CSVVPSWGGPDEQYF | TGCAGCGTTGTCCCCTCTTGGGGGGGGCCAGACGAGCAGTACTTC
- | 15 | - | TRBJ2-3 | TRBV5-5 | CASSRTPKPPDTQYF | TGTGCCAGCAGCCGGACTCCAAAACCACCAGATACGCAGTATTTT
- | 15 | TRBD2 | TRBJ2-3 | TRBV19 | CASSLSSGRTDTQYF | TGTGCCAGTAGTTTGTCTAGCGGGAGGACAGATACGCAGTATTTT
- | 17 | - | TRBJ1-1 | TRBV28 | CASSSFMADYLNTEAFF | TGTGCCAGCAGTAGTTTCATGGCAGACTATTTGAACACTGAAGCTTTCTTT
once | 14 | - | TRBJ2-7 | TRBV7-8 | CASSLGPNTYEQYF | TGTGCCAGCAGCTTAGGTCCGAACACCTACGAGCAGTACTTC
- | 16 | - | TRBJ2-3 | TRBV13 | CASSLGPGSPTDTQYF | TGTGCCAGCAGCTTAGGCCCGGGGTCCCCCACAGATACGCAGTATTTT
- | 16 | - | TRBJ2-7 | TRBV7-6 | CASSLEGDSKAYEQYF | TGTGCCAGCAGCTTAGAAGGAGACAGTAAGGCCTACGAGCAGTACTTC
- | 13 | TRBD1 | TRBJ2-1 | TRBV6-4 | CASGTGENNEQFF | TGTGCCAGCGGGACAGGGGAGAACAATGAGCAGTTCTTC
once | 14 | - | TRBJ1-1 | TRBV13 | CASSLTQGRAEAFF | TGTGCCAGCAGCTTAACCCAGGGGAGGGCTGAAGCTTTCTTT
- | 15 | TRBD1 | TRBJ2-3 | TRBV5-4 | CASSPWTGGVDTQYF | TGTGCCAGCAGCCCCTGGACAGGGGGCGTAGATACGCAGTATTTT
- | 16 | - | TRBJ2-3 | TRBV5-6 | CASSFTPAAYTDTQYF | TGTGCCAGCAGCTTTACTCCAGCGGCCTACACAGATACGCAGTATTTT
- | 13 | - | TRBJ1-1 | TRBV25-1 | CASSGSWNTEAFF | TGTGCCAGCAGTGGTTCCTGGAACACTGAAGCTTTCTTT
- | 16 | TRBD2 | TRBJ2-5 | TRBV9 | CASSEPGTSDWETQYF | TGTGCCAGCAGCGAGCCCGGGACTAGCGATTGGGAGACCCAGTACTTC
- | 12 | TRBD1 | TRBJ2-7 | TRBV7-9 | CASSGQGDEQYF | TGTGCCAGCAGCGGACAGGGTGACGAGCAGTACTTC
once | 14 | TRBD2 | TRBJ2-7 | TRBV9 | CASSAGLAHYEQYF | TGTGCCAGCAGCGCAGGACTAGCCCACTACGAGCAGTACTTC
once | 15 | TRBD2 | TRBJ2-1 | TRBV30 | CAWVSGTSNLNEQFF | TGTGCCTGGGTATCCGGGACTAGCAACCTCAATGAGCAGTTCTTC
- | 16 | TRBD2 | TRBJ2-1 | TRBV7-6 | CASSFPSGGANNEQFF | TGTGCCAGCAGCTTCCCTTCGGGGGGGGCCAACAATGAGCAGTTCTTC
- | 13 | - | TRBJ2-7 | TRBV7-9 | CASSSRDTYEQYF | TGTGCCAGCAGCTCCCGGGACACCTACGAGCAGTACTTC
- | 16 | - | TRBJ2-2 | TRBV6-1 | CASSEIVGGGDGELFF | TGTGCCAGCAGTGAAATCGTAGGGGGGGGCGACGGGGAGCTGTTTTTT
- | 15 | TRBD1 | TRBJ1-2 | TRBV9 | CASSVTETGAPGYTF | TGTGCCAGCAGCGTAACAGAGACAGGGGCGCCAGGCTACACCTTC
- | 14 | - | TRBJ2-7 | TRBV2 | CASSELQNSYEQYF | TGTGCCAGCAGCGAGCTACAGAACTCCTACGAGCAGTACTTC
few | 16 | TRBD2 | TRBJ2-3 | TRBV10-1 | CASSERAGGPSDTQYF | TGCGCCAGCAGTGAAAGAGCGGGGGGGCCTTCAGATACGCAGTATTTT
- | 16 | TRBD2 | TRBJ2-5 | TRBV13 | CASSANSGGYQETQYF | TGTGCCAGCAGCGCCAACAGCGGGGGGTACCAAGAGACCCAGTACTTC
- | 13 | - | TRBJ2-2 | TRBV30 | CAWRSQGIGELFF | TGTGCCTGGAGATCACAGGGCATAGGGGAGCTGTTTTTT
- | 15 | - | TRBJ1-1 | TRBV7-8 | CASSIWLEANTEAFF | TGTGCCAGCAGCATATGGCTGGAGGCGAACACTGAAGCTTTCTTT
- | 16 | - | TRBJ1-4 | TRBV15 | CATSSGLPDINEKLFF | TGTGCCACCAGCAGCGGATTACCAGACATAAATGAAAAACTGTTTTTT
- | 14 | TRBD1 | TRBJ2-7 | TRBV10-3 | CAISVQTGGGEQYF | TGTGCCATCAGTGTACAGACAGGGGGCGGCGAGCAGTACTTC
- | 14 | TRBD2 | TRBJ2-7 | TRBV25-1 | CARVLAGRSYEQYF | TGTGCCAGGGTCCTAGCGGGGCGATCCTACGAGCAGTACTTC
- | 17 | TRBD2 | TRBJ2-7 | TRBV13 | CASSPHPGTSSGYEQYF | TGTGCCAGCAGCCCGCACCCCGGGACTAGCTCAGGATACGAGCAGTACTTC
- | 13 | - | TRBJ2-7 | TRBV5-1 | CASGLGVDDEQYF | TGCGCCAGCGGCCTCGGGGTTGATGACGAGCAGTACTTC
- | 14 | - | TRBJ2-2 | TRBV5-4 | CASSPLEYPRELFF | TGTGCCAGCAGCCCACTAGAGTATCCGCGGGAGCTGTTTTTT
- | 14 | - | TRBJ2-3 | TRBV5-3 | CARSPRTSTDTQYF | TGTGCCAGAAGCCCGAGGACTAGCACAGATACGCAGTATTTT
- | 16 | - | TRBJ1-1 | TRBV13 | CASSLGGRTANTEAFF | TGTGCCAGCAGCTTAGGGGGACGGACAGCCAACACTGAAGCTTTCTTT
- | 17 | - | TRBJ2-3 | TRBV11-2 | CASSFPLGGGATDTQYF | TGTGCCAGCAGCTTCCCCCTGGGCGGGGGCGCGACAGATACGCAGTATTTT
- | 13 | TRBD1 | TRBJ1-2 | TRBV7-8 | CASSFGQGYGYTF | TGTGCCAGCAGCTTCGGACAGGGGTATGGCTACACCTTC
- | 19 | - | TRBJ1-4 | TRBV21-1 | CASSKKRDSYSSTNEKLFF | TGTGCCAGCAGCAAAAAAAGGGACAGTTATTCTTCAACTAATGAAAAACTGTTTTTT
- | 13 | - | TRBJ2-2 | TRBV5-1 | CASSLLSNGELFF | TGCGCCAGCAGCTTGTTGAGTAACGGGGAGCTGTTTTTT